The TCR beta chain described here comes from a study of cytomegalovirus exposure and HLA in healthy donors. Study conclusions and caveats: In a later analysis, TCR beta V- and J-gene trimming showed a link to a missense DCLRE1C variant. The study dropped some indistinguishable V segments, TRBV6-2 and TRBV6-3 among them.

As regards this clone: Its antigen remains unknown.

PCR involved 60 Vbeta and 13 Jbeta primers. Sequencing used immunoSEQ multiplex PCR; TCRdb keeps in-frame clones, though not all of them. The sample has approximately 100,000 clones; around 86% are singletons. CDR3 length: 16 amino acids. CDR1 is SGHRS and CDR2 is YFSETQ in the germline V gene. V lost 0 bases, J lost 7 bases, and 11 bases stayed unmatched. Input material: PBMCs. The gene calls are TRBV5-1 and TRBJ2-7; 9 nucleotides align to TRBD2. This clonotype originated in a woman aged 25 to 45 in good health and CMV-seronegative. In DNA, the CDR3 is TGCGCCAGCAGCTTGGCCCCAGCGGGAGGTCCTGGAGAGCAGTACTTC. This codes for CASSLAPAGGPGEQYF.